The 11 T cell receptor beta chains reported below all come from one sample, sequenced in a study of blood T cell repertoires in COVID-19. Measured with immunoSEQ multiplex PCR; TCRdb has only the in-frame clones, and not every one. The table shows 200,000 to 250,000 clones, with 83% occurring only once. Sequenced material: peripheral blood. These TCRs come from a woman aged 45-59 years with acute or convalescent COVID-19.

A few counts support this clone. The rearrangement joins TRBV3-1 (or the pseudogene TRBV3-2) to TRBJ1-5; TRBD1 aligns across 11 bases. Germline V gives CDR1 LGHDT, CDR2 YNNKEL (reference sequence). The CDR3 is 17 residues long. The V segment lost 0 bases and the J segment 8 bases; nucleotides outside the gene matches: 9. CDR3 sequence reads: CASSQDPVGTGGKPQHF. The DNA for the CDR3 is TGTGCCAGCAGCCAAGATCCTGTGGGGACAGGGGGAAAGCCCCAGCATTTT.

This chain joins TRBV30 and TRBJ2-5; no clear D gene. The CDR3 is 13 residues long. V was cut by 0 bases and J by 1 base, with 6 bases left in between. Per germline, CDR1 GTSNPN and CDR2 SVGIG (reference sequence). CDR3 in DNA: TGTGCCTGGAGTGTACAGTTCCAAGAGACCCAGTACTTC. This codes for CAWSVQFQETQYF.

DNA of the CDR3: TGTGCCAGCAGCTCGACGGGACAGGGACCCAAAGAGACCCAGTACTTC. Residues: CASSSTGQGPKETQYF. The V and J genes are TRBV7-2 and TRBJ2-5, with TRBD1 matching over 9 bases. The CDR3 runs 16 residues. V shed 4 bases, J shed 3 bases, and the junction held 9 bases outside the gene matches. The germline CDR1 and CDR2 sequences are SGHTA and FQGNSA.

The J gene is TRBJ1-2, the V gene TRBV24-1; TRBD1 might be the D (6 bases). CDR3 size: 14 residues. V was clipped by 5 bases and J by 5 bases, with 14 bases between them. The germline gives CDR1 KGHDR, CDR2 SFDVKD. The CDR3 bases are TGTGCCACCAGTGGGCCCCGGACAGAATATGGCTACACCTTC. Encoded protein: CATSGPRTEYGYTF.

CDR3 residues: CASSVGGLLTGELFF. DNA of the CDR3: TGTGCCAGCAGCGTAGGGGGGCTCCTCACCGGGGAGCTGTTTTTT. V gene TRBV9 combines with J gene TRBJ2-2, with D possibly being TRBD1 (6 bases). CDR1 is SGDLS, CDR2 YYNGEE, per germline. The CDR3 loop spans 15 amino acids. Trimming stripped 0 bases from V and 4 bases from J, with 10 bases between. Supplemented by reference TRBV9 and TRBJ2-2, the full variable domain reads DSGVTQTPKHLITATGQRVTLRCSPRSGDLSVYWYQQSLDQGLQFLIQYYNGEERAKGNILERFSAQQFPDLHSELNLSSLELGDSALYFCASSVGGLLTGELFFGEGSRLTVL.

The rearrangement joins TRBV4-1 to TRBJ1-2; TRBD1 might be the D (5 bases). This CDR3 is built from 16 residues. Germline lookup yields CDR1 MGHRA and CDR2 YSYEKL. V was pared by 1 base and J by 6 bases, with 18 bases between. CDR3: CASSQGKTDVIDGYTF. CDR3 nucleotides: TGCGCCAGCAGCCAAGGGAAGACAGATGTTATAGATGGCTACACCTTC.

The chain is built from TRBV2 and TRBJ1-2, with D possibly matching TRBD1 (6 bases). The CDR3 contains 17 residues. Germline CDR1 SNHLY, CDR2 FYNNEI. Trimming removed 6 bases from V and 3 bases from J, with 23 bases in between. CDR3 nucleotide sequence: TGTGCCAGCAGGCTTGAGCTTTCGACAGGAGGCGACTATGGCTACACCTTC. It yields the protein CASRLELSTGGDYGYTF.

The rearrangement links TRBV3-1 (or the pseudogene TRBV3-2) to TRBJ2-3; D remains unclear. The CDR3 consists of 11 residues. V lost 1 base to trimming and J lost 7 bases, with 3 bases between them. Germline-derived CDR1 and CDR2 are LGHDT and YNNKEL (reference sequence). CDR3 DNA sequence: TGTGCCAGCAGCCAAGCGTATACGCAGTATTTT. It specifies CASSQAYTQYF.

The chain uses TRBV10-1 and TRBJ1-1; no clear D. Per the germline V gene, CDR1 is WNHNN and CDR2 is SYGVQD (reference sequence). The CDR3 sequence is 14 residues long. The ends were cut back, 7 bases at V and 0 bases at J, with 12 bases in the middle. CDR3 nucleotides: TGCGCCAGCATTGTCACAGCCATGAACACTGAAGCTTTCTTT. Protein sequence: CASIVTAMNTEAFF.

This clone was seen only once. The chain combines TRBV14 with TRBJ2-5; 7 bases align to TRBD1. CDR3 length: 15 residues. Germline CDR1 is SGHDN and CDR2 is FVKESK. V lost 3 bases, J lost 5 bases, and 9 bases stayed unmatched. The chain's CDR3 is CASSQLTGYGETQYF. In DNA form, the CDR3 reads TGTGCCAGCAGCCAGCTGACAGGGTATGGGGAGACCCAGTACTTC.

The chain links TRBV6-1 to TRBJ2-7; D is ambiguous. Per the germline V gene, CDR1 is MNHNS and CDR2 is SASEGT. This CDR3 has 15 amino acids. V lost 1 base, J lost 0 bases, and 10 bases lay in between. The CDR3 loop reads CASSEGAFVSYEQYF. The DNA of the CDR3 is TGTGCCAGCAGTGAAGGCGCATTCGTCTCCTACGAGCAGTACTTC.